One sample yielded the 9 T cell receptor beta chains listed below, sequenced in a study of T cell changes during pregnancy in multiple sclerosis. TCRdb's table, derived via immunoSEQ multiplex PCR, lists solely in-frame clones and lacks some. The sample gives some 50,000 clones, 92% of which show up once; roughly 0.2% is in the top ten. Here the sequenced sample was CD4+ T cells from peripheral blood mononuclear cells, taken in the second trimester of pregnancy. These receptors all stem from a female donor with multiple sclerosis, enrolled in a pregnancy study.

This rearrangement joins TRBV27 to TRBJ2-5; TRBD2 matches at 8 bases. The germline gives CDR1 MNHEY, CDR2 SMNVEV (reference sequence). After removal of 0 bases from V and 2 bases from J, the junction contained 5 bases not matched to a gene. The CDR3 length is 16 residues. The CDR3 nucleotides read TGTGCCAGCAGTTTATCGGCTAGCGGGTGGCAAGAGACCCAGTACTTC. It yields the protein CASSLSASGWQETQYF.

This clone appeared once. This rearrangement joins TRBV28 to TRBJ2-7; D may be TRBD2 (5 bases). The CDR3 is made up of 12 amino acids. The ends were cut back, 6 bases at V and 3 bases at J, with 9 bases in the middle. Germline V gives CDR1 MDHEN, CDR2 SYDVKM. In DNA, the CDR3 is TGTGCCAGCAGAACCGGGAACTACGAGCAGTACTTC. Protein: CASRTGNYEQYF.

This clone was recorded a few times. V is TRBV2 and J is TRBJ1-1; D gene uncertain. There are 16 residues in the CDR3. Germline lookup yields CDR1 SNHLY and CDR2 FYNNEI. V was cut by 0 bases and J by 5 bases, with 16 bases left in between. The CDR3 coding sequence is TGTGCCAGCAGTGAAGCGCTTCCCCGGGTGCGGACTGAAGCTTTCTTT. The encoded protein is CASSEALPRVRTEAFF.

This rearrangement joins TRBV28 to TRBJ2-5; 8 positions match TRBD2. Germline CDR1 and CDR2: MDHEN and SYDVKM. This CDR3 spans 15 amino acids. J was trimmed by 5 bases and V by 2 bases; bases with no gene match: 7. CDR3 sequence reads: CASSLITGGLETQYF. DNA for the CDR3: TGTGCCAGCAGTTTAATTACGGGAGGGTTGGAGACCCAGTACTTC.

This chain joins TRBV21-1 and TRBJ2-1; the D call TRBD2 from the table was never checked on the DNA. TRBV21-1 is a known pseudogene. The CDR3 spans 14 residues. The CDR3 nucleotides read TGTGCCAGCAGCAAGACTAGCGGGAGCCATGAGCAGTTCTTC. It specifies CASSKTSGSHEQFF.

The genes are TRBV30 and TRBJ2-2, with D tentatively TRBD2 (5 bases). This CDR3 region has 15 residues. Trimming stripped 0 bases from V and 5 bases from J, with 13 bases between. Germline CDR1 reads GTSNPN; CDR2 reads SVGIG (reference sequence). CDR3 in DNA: TGTGCCTGGAGTGTTGGGGAGTTTAAGACCGGGGAGCTGTTTTTT. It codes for CAWSVGEFKTGELFF. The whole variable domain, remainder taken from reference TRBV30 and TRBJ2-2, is SQTIHQWPATLVQPVGSPLSLECTVEGTSNPNLYWYRQAAGRGLQLLFYSVGIGQISSEVPQNLSASRPQDRQFILSSKKLLLSDSGFYLCAWSVGEFKTGELFFGEGSRLTVL.

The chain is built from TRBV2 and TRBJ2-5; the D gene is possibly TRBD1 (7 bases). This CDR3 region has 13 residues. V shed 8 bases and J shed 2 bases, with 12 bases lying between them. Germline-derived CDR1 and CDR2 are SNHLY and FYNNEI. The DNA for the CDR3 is TGTGCCAGCGGCGGGACAGCACAAGAGACCCAGTACTTC. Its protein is CASGGTAQETQYF.

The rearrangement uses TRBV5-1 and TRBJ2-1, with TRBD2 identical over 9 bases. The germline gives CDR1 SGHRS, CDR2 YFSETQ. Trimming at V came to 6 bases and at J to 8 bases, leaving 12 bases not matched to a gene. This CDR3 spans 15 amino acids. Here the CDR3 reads CASTPGGGEKDEQFF. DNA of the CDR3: TGCGCCAGCACCCCGGGCGGGGGGGAAAAGGATGAGCAGTTCTTC.

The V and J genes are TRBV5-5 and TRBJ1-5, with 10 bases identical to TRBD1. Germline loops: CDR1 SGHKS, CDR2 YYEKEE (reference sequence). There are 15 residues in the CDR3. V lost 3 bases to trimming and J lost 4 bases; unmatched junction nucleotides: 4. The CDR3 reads CASSSGQGGNQPQHF. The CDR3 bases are TGTGCCAGCAGCTCCGGACAGGGGGGAAATCAGCCCCAGCATTTT.